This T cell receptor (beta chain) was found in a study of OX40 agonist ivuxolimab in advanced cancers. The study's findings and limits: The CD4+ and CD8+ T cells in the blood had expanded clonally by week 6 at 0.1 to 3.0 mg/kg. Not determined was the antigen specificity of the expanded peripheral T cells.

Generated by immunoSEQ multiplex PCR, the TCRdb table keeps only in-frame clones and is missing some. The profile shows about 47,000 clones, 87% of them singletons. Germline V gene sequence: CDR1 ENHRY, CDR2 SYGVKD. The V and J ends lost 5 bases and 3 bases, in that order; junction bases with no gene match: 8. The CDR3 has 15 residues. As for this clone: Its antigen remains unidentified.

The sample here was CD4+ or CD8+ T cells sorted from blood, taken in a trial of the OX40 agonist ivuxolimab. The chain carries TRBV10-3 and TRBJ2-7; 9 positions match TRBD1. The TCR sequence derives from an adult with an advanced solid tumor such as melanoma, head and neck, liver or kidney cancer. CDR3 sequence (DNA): TGTGCCATCAGTAACGCCGGGACAGGGCACTACGAGCAGTACTTC. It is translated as CAISNAGTGHYEQYF.